This T cell receptor beta chain is from a study of blood T cell repertoires in COVID-19. Study-level background: Collection of acute and convalescent COVID-19 samples took place in the United States, Italy and Spain. In each case, the material was cDNA or gDNA derived from T cells, B-cell-depleted T cells, or PBMCs.

Patients of the Seattle cohort, enrolled during active infection, were followed longitudinally. In the original processing: Quantification of nucleated cells was approximated via reference gene primer amplification. Generated by immunoSEQ multiplex PCR, the TCRdb table keeps only in-frame clones and is missing some. The V and J calls and the clone size are those of that table, but D and trimming were determined from the DNA. The data show 100,000 to 150,000 clones, approximately 74% seen once. This CDR3 is 16 amino acids long. Trimming took 1 base from V and 8 from J; bases not matched to a gene: 9. The germline gives CDR1 SEHNR, CDR2 FQNEAQ (reference sequence).

The V call is TRBV7-9, the J call TRBJ1-2; 11 bases are shared with TRBD1. The sequence was collected from an elderly man with COVID-19, enrolled during active disease. The sequencing input was peripheral blood. The CDR3 sequence: CASSLGPGQGAPGYTF. The DNA of the CDR3 is TGTGCCAGCAGCTTAGGTCCCGGACAGGGGGCGCCGGGCTACACCTTC.